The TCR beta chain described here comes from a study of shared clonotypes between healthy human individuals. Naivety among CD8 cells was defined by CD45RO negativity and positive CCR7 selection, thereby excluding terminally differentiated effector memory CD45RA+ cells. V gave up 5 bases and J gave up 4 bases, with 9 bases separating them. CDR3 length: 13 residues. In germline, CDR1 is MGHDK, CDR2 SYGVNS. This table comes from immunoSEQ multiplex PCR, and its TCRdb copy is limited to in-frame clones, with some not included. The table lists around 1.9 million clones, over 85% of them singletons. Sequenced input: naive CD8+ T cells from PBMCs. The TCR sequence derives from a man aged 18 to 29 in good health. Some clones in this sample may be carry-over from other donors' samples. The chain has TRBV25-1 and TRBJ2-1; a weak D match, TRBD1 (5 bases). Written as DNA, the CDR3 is TGTGCCAGCAGTCGGACACATTACAATGAGCAGTTCTTC. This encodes CASSRTHYNEQFF.